This entry concerns a single T cell receptor (beta chain). These data are taken from a study of blood T cell repertoires in COVID-19. The CDR3 contains 18 residues. CDR1 is LGHNA, CDR2 YNFKEQ, per germline. Trimming pared 4 bases from V and 4 bases from J, leaving 24 bases between. Using immunoSEQ multiplex PCR, the repertoire was profiled, and TCRdb retains in-frame clones only, with some absent. The sample records just over 300,000 clones, approximately 83% being singletons. The sequenced sample was PBMCs or T cells enriched from blood (not recorded which). The V call is TRBV4-2, the J call TRBJ2-3; tentative D call: TRBD1 (5 bases). This receptor was obtained from a young man who had recovered from COVID-19. CDR3 amino acids: CASSRGEVQGYLPDTQYF. For the CDR3, the DNA is TGTGCCAGCAGCCGAGGAGAGGTGCAGGGATACCTTCCAGATACGCAGTATTTT.